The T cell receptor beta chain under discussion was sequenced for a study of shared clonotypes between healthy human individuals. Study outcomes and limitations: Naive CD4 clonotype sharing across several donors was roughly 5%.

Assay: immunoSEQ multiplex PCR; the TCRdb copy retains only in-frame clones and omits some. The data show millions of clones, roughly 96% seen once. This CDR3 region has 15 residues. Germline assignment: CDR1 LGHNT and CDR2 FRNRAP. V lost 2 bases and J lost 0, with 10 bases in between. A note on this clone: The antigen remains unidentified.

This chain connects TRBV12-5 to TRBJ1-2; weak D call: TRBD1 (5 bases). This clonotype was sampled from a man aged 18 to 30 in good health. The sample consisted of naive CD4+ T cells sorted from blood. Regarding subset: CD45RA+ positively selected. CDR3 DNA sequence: TGTGCTAGTGGTTTGAATAGGGGCGCTAACTATGGCTACACCTTC. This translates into CASGLNRGANYGYTF. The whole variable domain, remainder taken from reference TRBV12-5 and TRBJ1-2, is DARVTQTPRHKVTEMGQEVTMRCQPILGHNTVFWYRQTMMQGLELLAYFRNRAPLDDSGMPKDRFSAEMPDATLATLKIQPSEPRDSAVYFCASGLNRGANYGYTFGSGTRLTVV.